A selection of T cell receptor beta chains follows, all from one sample in a study of blood T cell repertoires in COVID-19. Profiling relied on immunoSEQ multiplex PCR, and the TCRdb table lists in-frame clones only, not all of them. Of tens of thousands of clones listed, more than 75% are singletons. The sequencing input was peripheral blood. The receptors derive from an older man with active or convalescent COVID-19. Each CDR3 is given with its conserved first and last residue.

v_gene	j_gene	CDR3aa
TRBV7-8	TRBJ2-7	CASSSRRVSPPYEQYF
TRBV2	TRBJ2-5	CASSKVFGFQETQYF
TRBV12-3/TRBV12-4	TRBJ1-2	CASRAPGWYGYTF
TRBV24-1	TRBJ2-3	CATSGVQEGTDTQYF
TRBV19	TRBJ1-2	CASGGYGYTF
TRBV14	TRBJ1-6	CASSQEGSSYNSPLHF
TRBV6-5	TRBJ1-4	CASTPGQGREKLFF
TRBV14	TRBJ1-1	CASSPGTVILAFF
TRBV11-3	TRBJ1-2	CANPGHHGYGYTF
TRBV5-1	TRBJ1-2	CASSLKDSYGYTF
TRBV10-3	TRBJ2-5	CAISSLGDRGQETQYF
TRBV7-6	TRBJ1-3	CASSLPASSGNTIYF
TRBV5-4	TRBJ1-3	CASSGGTVPGNTIYF
TRBV7-2	TRBJ1-2	CASRSNPGGGYTF
TRBV12-3/TRBV12-4	TRBJ1-2	CASSFEGVDGYTF
TRBV27	TRBJ1-1	CASSLSLGVGMGTEAFF
TRBV2	TRBJ1-1	CASSEARGYAFF
TRBV9	TRBJ1-2	CASSDSIYGYTF
TRBV28	TRBJ1-5	CASSLQGLNQPQHF
TRBV27	TRBJ2-5	CASQGLQETQYF
TRBV19	TRBJ1-4	CASRGTGEEKLFF
TRBV3-1/TRBV3-2	TRBJ1-1	CASSPRDRGKAFF
TRBV7-2	TRBJ2-1	CASSLAGGPNNEQFF
TRBV11-3	TRBJ1-3	CASSQGPQVAIYF
TRBV2	TRBJ1-1	CASNGQGPQNTEAFF
TRBV4-2	TRBJ2-4	CASSPRGGGNIQYF
TRBV11-1	TRBJ2-4	CASSLEGHGKNIQYF
TRBV7-3	TRBJ2-5	CASSRPGEGTQYF
TRBV19	TRBJ1-3	CASAGSQTNTIYF
TRBV28	TRBJ2-4	CASSSPILTQLAKNIQYF
TRBV11-3	TRBJ1-2	CASSYKAGTANYGYTF
TRBV2	TRBJ1-4	CASKFVTGGEKLFF
TRBV5-1	TRBJ1-2	CASSGQGPEDYGYTF
TRBV6-2/TRBV6-3	TRBJ2-3	CASSYGAGEYF
TRBV29-1	TRBJ2-5	CSATPPSGMGETQYF
TRBV3-1/TRBV3-2	TRBJ2-1	CASSQEFSTYNEQFF
TRBV6-5	TRBJ1-2	CASSYEGRSYGYTF
TRBV4-1	TRBJ1-2	CASSQILTERSYGYTF
TRBV30	TRBJ2-5	CAWSIGNSETQYF
TRBV10-1	TRBJ2-7	CASSSQGLGSEQYF
TRBV28	TRBJ2-1	CASRVGSGHNEQFF
TRBV30	TRBJ2-4	CAWSTGTKNIQYF
TRBV18	TRBJ2-1	CASSPLRQGASNEQFF
TRBV4-1	TRBJ2-5	CASSQDLGGGQETQYF
TRBV15	TRBJ1-5	CATSRDPENQPQHF
TRBV13	TRBJ2-3	CASSFVGGTDTQYF
TRBV18	TRBJ1-5	CASQSQDNQPQHF
TRBV10-1	TRBJ1-2	CASSEKGYYGYTF
TRBV4-1	TRBJ2-1	CASSLEGVDEQFF
TRBV24-1	TRBJ1-1	CATSDGQGLNTEAFF